The clone carrying this TCR beta chain was detected only a few times. These data are taken from a study of CDR3 diversity in severe acne. The germline CDR1 and CDR2 sequences are SGHDN and FVKESK. This CDR3 has 13 amino acids. Trimming removed 0 bases at V and 11 bases at J, with 13 bases between. TCRdb reprocessed the PCR reads via MiXCR and lists one record per CDR3 protein. The table has over 70,000 distinct CDR3 sequences, 45% to 65% seen once; the top ten hold more than 13%. This sequence was found in a male donor in good health, without acne. The material sequenced was blood. The chain carries TRBV14 and TRBJ1-1; D gene uncertain. DNA for the CDR3: TGTGCCAGCAGCCAAGACATGCGGGATGTGGCTTTCTTT. It yields the protein CASSQDMRDVAFF.